A selection of T cell receptor beta chains follows, all from one sample in a study of CD8+CD57+ T cells in acquired aplastic anemia. TCRdb ran MiXCR on the reads and lists one entry per CDR3 protein. Among 150,000 to 200,000 distinct CDR3 sequences, under 55% were seen once, and the ten largest hold 0.85% to 1.2%. Material: sorted CD4+, CD8+, or CD8+CD57+ T cells (not recorded which) from PBMCs. All receptors come from a human donor with aplastic anemia. Both conserved end residues are part of each CDR3. D genes are given only for firm matches. The size field is filled for only some rows; it gives once, few, many or a size class.

TRBJ2-5	many	TRBV5-6	-	CASSFWDTQETQYF	TGTGCCAGCAGCTTTTGGGACACCCAAGAGACCCAGTACTTC
TRBJ1-3	-	TRBV6-2/TRBV6-3	-	CASSLWLRWGSGNTIYF	TGTGCCAGCAGCCTATGGCTGCGGTGGGGCTCTGGAAACACCATATATTTT
TRBJ2-3	-	TRBV27	TRBD2	CASMVSGGHEQYF	TGTGCCAGCATGGTTAGCGGGGGACATGAGCAGTATTTT
TRBJ1-2	-	TRBV2	-	CPSSGDRQTYGYTF	TGTCCCAGCAGTGGAGACAGGCAAACCTATGGCTACACCTTC
TRBJ2-7	many	TRBV13	TRBD1	CASSILPPGQGAASYEQYF	TGTGCCAGCAGCATACTCCCACCAGGGCAGGGGGCGGCATCCTACGAGCAGTACTTC
TRBJ2-7	-	TRBV20-1	TRBD2	CSARRTSEMSEQYF	TGCAGTGCTCGGAGGACTAGCGAGATGAGCGAGCAGTACTTC
TRBJ2-2	-	TRBV11-2	TRBD1	CASSLMGSGTANTGELFF	TGTGCCAGCAGCTTAATGGGATCCGGGACAGCGAACACCGGGGAGCTGTTTTTT
TRBJ2-1	-	TRBV2	TRBD2	CASSVSASGGATEQFF	TGTGCCAGCAGTGTTTCGGCTAGCGGGGGGGCGACTGAGCAGTTCTTC
TRBJ2-5	-	TRBV2	-	CASGWASWRGRDQETQYF	TGTGCCAGCGGATGGGCTAGCTGGCGGGGCCGTGACCAAGAGACCCAGTACTTC
TRBJ2-7	many	TRBV9	TRBD2	CASSVGVAGGSYEQYF	TGTGCCAGCAGCGTAGGGGTAGCGGGGGGTTCCTACGAGCAGTACTTC
TRBJ1-1	many	TRBV20-1	-	CSASDRMNTEAFF	TGCAGTGCTAGTGACAGAATGAACACTGAAGCTTTCTTT
TRBJ1-4	many	TRBV2	-	CASSEFSLRGWEKLFF	TGTGCCAGCAGTGAATTTTCCCTCAGGGGCTGGGAAAAACTGTTTTTT
TRBJ2-3	many	TRBV5-4	-	CASSLTPGGRGSSTDTQYF	TGTGCCAGCAGCTTGACCCCCGGTGGGCGGGGCTCCAGCACAGATACGCAGTATTTT
TRBJ2-6	few	TRBV2	-	CARRLSSGANVLTF	TGTGCCAGGAGATTAAGCTCTGGGGCCAACGTCCTGACTTTC
TRBJ2-1	-	TRBV7-2	TRBD2	CASSLGLAGGYEQFF	TGTGCCAGCAGCTTAGGACTAGCGGGAGGGTATGAGCAGTTCTTC
TRBJ1-5	-	TRBV11-2	-	CASSLFRGQPQHF	TGTGCCAGCAGCCTTTTCCGTGGGCAGCCCCAGCATTTT
TRBJ1-2	-	TRBV6-1	-	CASRRRQVPYNGYTF	TGTGCCAGCAGGCGACGACAGGTCCCCTACAATGGCTACACCTTC
TRBJ1-6	-	TRBV7-9	-	CASSQGANSPLHF	TGCGCCAGCAGCCAAGGAGCGAATTCGCCCCTCCACTTT
TRBJ1-2	-	TRBV5-1	-	CASSGLVGDGGYTF	TGCGCCAGCAGCGGCCTTGTGGGGGATGGTGGCTACACCTTC
TRBJ1-1	many	TRBV5-4	-	CASSDYREGATEAFF	TGTGCCAGCAGCGATTACAGGGAAGGAGCGACTGAAGCTTTCTTT
TRBJ1-1	many	TRBV12-3/TRBV12-4	-	CASSLRHSNTEAFF	TGTGCCAGCAGTTTAAGACACTCGAACACTGAAGCTTTCTTT
TRBJ2-3	-	TRBV19	TRBD2	CASIDSGGQDTQYF	TGTGCCAGTATCGACAGCGGGGGGCAGGATACGCAGTATTTT
TRBJ2-3	many	TRBV7-2	-	CASSLALNRSPTDTQYF	TGTGCCAGCAGCTTAGCGTTGAATCGCTCCCCCACAGATACGCAGTATTTT
TRBJ1-5	many	TRBV19	-	CASTLTGYSDSNQPQHF	TGTGCCAGTACCCTAACCGGTTACAGCGATAGCAATCAGCCCCAGCATTTT
TRBJ1-3	-	TRBV29-1	-	CSVPTGTSGNTIYF	TGCAGCGTTCCTACAGGGACCTCTGGAAACACCATATATTTT
TRBJ2-3	many	TRBV4-1	TRBD1	CASSHRTGLSTDTQYF	TGCGCCAGCAGCCACCGGACAGGGCTTTCCACAGATACGCAGTATTTT
TRBJ1-6	-	TRBV2	-	CASSEALTRSHLHF	TGTGCCAGCAGTGAAGCGCTTACGAGGAGCCACCTCCACTTT
TRBJ2-1	-	TRBV24-1	-	CAGQPENEQFF	TGTGCCGGCCAGCCAGAGAATGAGCAGTTCTTC
TRBJ1-6	few	TRBV7-8	-	CASNPRGGYSPLHF	TGTGCCAGCAACCCTCGTGGCGGCTATTCACCCCTCCACTTT
TRBJ2-3	-	TRBV5-4	TRBD1	CASSSRDRGSDTQYF	TGTGCCAGCAGCTCCCGGGACAGGGGATCAGATACGCAGTATTTT
TRBJ1-1	many	TRBV5-5	-	CASSTTDGSGLIGTEAFF	TGTGCCAGCAGCACTACGGACGGCTCGGGTCTTATAGGGACTGAAGCTTTCTTT
TRBJ1-1	few	TRBV6-2/TRBV6-3	TRBD1	CASSWTPRQGKGNTEAFF	TGTGCCAGCAGTTGGACCCCGCGACAGGGTAAGGGGAACACTGAAGCTTTCTTT
TRBJ1-5	-	TRBV15	-	CATTQASGHYSNQPQHF	TGTGCCACCACCCAGGCAAGCGGACACTATAGCAATCAGCCCCAGCATTTT
TRBJ1-2	-	TRBV29-1	-	CSVEEGFYGYTF	TGCAGCGTTGAAGAGGGGTTCTATGGCTACACCTTC
TRBJ2-5	once	TRBV9	TRBD1	CASSVAGQKETQYF	TGTGCCAGCAGCGTAGCGGGACAGAAAGAGACCCAGTACTTC
TRBJ2-1	-	TRBV24-1	-	CATSSSPGWNEQFF	TGTGCCACCAGTTCCTCGCCAGGGTGGAATGAGCAGTTCTTC
TRBJ1-5	once	TRBV20-1	TRBD1	CSACMGQGYQPQHF	TGCAGTGCCTGTATGGGACAGGGGTATCAGCCCCAGCATTTT
TRBJ1-2	few	TRBV7-3	-	CASSPDGYTF	TGTGCCAGCAGCCCCGATGGCTACACCTTC
TRBJ1-1	many	TRBV2	-	CASSGGQNTEAFF	TGTGCCAGCAGCGGGGGACAAAACACTGAAGCTTTCTTT
TRBJ1-1	-	TRBV29-1	-	CSVDLSPLAEAFF	TGCAGCGTTGATCTTAGCCCGCTCGCTGAAGCTTTCTTT
TRBJ2-2	-	TRBV4-1	-	CASSLAQANTGELFF	TGCGCCAGCAGCCTAGCACAGGCGAACACCGGGGAGCTGTTTTTT
TRBJ1-5	-	TRBV19	-	CASSMRSHQPQHF	TGTGCCAGTAGTATGCGTTCCCATCAGCCCCAGCATTTT
TRBJ1-6	-	TRBV7-6	-	CASSLESLSSGSPLHF	TGTGCCAGCAGCTTAGAGTCCTTATCTTCCGGTTCACCCCTCCACTTT
TRBJ1-5	many	TRBV6-1	-	CASSEIRVLYNQPQHF	TGTGCCAGCAGTGAGATACGGGTACTATACAATCAGCCCCAGCATTTT
TRBJ1-2	-	TRBV10-3	-	CAIGAGYGYTF	TGTGCCATCGGGGCTGGCTATGGCTACACCTTC
TRBJ1-1	many	TRBV19	TRBD1	CASNTGVNTEAFF	TGTGCCAGTAACACAGGGGTGAACACTGAAGCTTTCTTT
TRBJ1-1	few	TRBV3-1	TRBD1	CASSLARGRGTEAFF	TGTGCCAGCAGCCTAGCCAGGGGGCGCGGGACTGAAGCTTTCTTT
TRBJ2-7	-	TRBV30	-	CAWSVRSGFRGVEQYF	TGTGCCTGGAGTGTACGGTCGGGGTTTCGCGGGGTCGAGCAGTACTTC
TRBJ1-1	many	TRBV4-2	-	CASSQDSKNTEAFF	TGTGCCAGCAGCCAAGACAGTAAAAACACTGAAGCTTTCTTT
TRBJ2-1	-	TRBV7-8	-	CASSLGRAGEQFF	TGTGCCAGCAGCTTAGGGCGTGCTGGTGAGCAGTTCTTC
TRBJ1-5	many	TRBV7-9	-	CASSLGNQPQHF	TGTGCCAGCAGCTTAGGCAATCAGCCCCAGCATTTT
TRBJ2-1	-	TRBV11-1	TRBD2	CASSTAGGLGEQFF	TGTGCCAGCAGCACAGCGGGGGGGCTAGGTGAGCAGTTCTTC
TRBJ2-3	-	TRBV5-4	-	CASSLARAGTDTQYF	TGTGCCAGCAGCTTGGCCAGGGCCGGGACAGATACGCAGTATTTT
TRBJ1-1	many	TRBV5-1	-	CASSSLGKENTEAFF	TGCGCCAGCAGCTCGCTAGGGAAGGAGAACACTGAAGCTTTCTTT
TRBJ1-2	-	TRBV2	-	CASSAQGIWGYTF	TGTGCCAGCAGTGCACAGGGTATTTGGGGCTACACCTTC
TRBJ2-5	-	TRBV10-3	TRBD1	CASSLLQGAEETQYF	TGTGCCAGCAGCCTACTACAGGGGGCGGAAGAGACCCAGTACTTC
TRBJ1-5	many	TRBV5-4	TRBD1	CASSSQGASNQPQHF	TGTGCCAGCAGCTCTCAGGGGGCTAGCAATCAGCCCCAGCATTTT
TRBJ1-6	medium-sized	TRBV15	-	CATSREAGANSPLHF	TGTGCCACCAGCAGAGAGGCAGGGGCTAATTCACCCCTCCACTTT
TRBJ2-1	-	TRBV19	-	CATSRGTTVNEQFF	TGTGCCACCTCCAGGGGGACTACCGTTAATGAGCAGTTCTTC
TRBJ1-6	medium-sized	TRBV15	TRBD1	CATSTGGNSPLHF	TGTGCCACCAGTACAGGGGGTAATTCACCCCTCCACTTT